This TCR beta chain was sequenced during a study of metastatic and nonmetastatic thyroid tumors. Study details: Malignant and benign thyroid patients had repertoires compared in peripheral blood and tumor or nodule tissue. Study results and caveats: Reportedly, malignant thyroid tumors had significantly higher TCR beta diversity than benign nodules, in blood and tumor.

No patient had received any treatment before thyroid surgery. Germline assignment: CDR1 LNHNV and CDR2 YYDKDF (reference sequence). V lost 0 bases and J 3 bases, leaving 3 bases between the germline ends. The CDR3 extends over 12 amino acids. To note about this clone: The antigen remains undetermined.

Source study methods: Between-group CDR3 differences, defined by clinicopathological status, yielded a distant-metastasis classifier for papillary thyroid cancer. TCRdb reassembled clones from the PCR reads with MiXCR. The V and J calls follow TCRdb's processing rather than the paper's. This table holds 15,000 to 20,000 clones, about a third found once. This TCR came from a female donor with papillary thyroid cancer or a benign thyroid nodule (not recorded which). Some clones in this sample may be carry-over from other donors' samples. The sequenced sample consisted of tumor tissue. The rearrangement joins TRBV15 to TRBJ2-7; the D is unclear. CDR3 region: CATSREGYEQYF. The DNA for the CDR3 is TGTGCCACCAGCAGAGAGGGCTACGAGCAGTACTTC.